This is a list of T cell receptor beta chains from one sample in a study of blood T cell repertoires in COVID-19. The method was immunoSEQ multiplex PCR; TCRdb's version includes in-frame clones alone and lacks a portion of them. The sample holds approximately 230,000 clones, around 88% seen once. Sequenced: peripheral blood. These receptors were collected from an elderly man with acute or convalescent COVID-19. CDR3s include the opening cysteine and the closing phenylalanine or tryptophan. A D gene is named only where the DNA matches it firmly. The listing skips clone size in some rows; elsewhere it reads once, few, many or a size class.

j_gene: TRBJ1-1
d_gene: .
v_gene: TRBV7-8
abundance: .
CDR3nt: TGTGCCAGCAGCTTAGGAGGGATGAACACTGAAGCTTTCTTT
CDR3aa: CASSLGGMNTEAFF

j_gene: TRBJ1-1
d_gene: TRBD1
v_gene: TRBV19
abundance: .
CDR3nt: TGTGCCAGTAGATCGACCGGGACAGGGAACACTGAAGCTTTCTTT
CDR3aa: CASRSTGTGNTEAFF

j_gene: TRBJ1-1
d_gene: .
v_gene: TRBV29-1
abundance: .
CDR3nt: TGCAGCGTTTCATTCCTCGGGGCTGAAGCTTTCTTT
CDR3aa: CSVSFLGAEAFF

j_gene: TRBJ1-3
d_gene: TRBD1
v_gene: TRBV5-4
abundance: .
CDR3nt: TGTGCCAGCAGCACCGGACAGGGGAACACCATATATTTT
CDR3aa: CASSTGQGNTIYF

j_gene: TRBJ2-7
d_gene: TRBD2
v_gene: TRBV14
abundance: .
CDR3nt: TGTGCCAGCAGCCAAGAGCATAAGGGACTAGCGTTCCATAGGTCCGACGAGCAGTACTTC
CDR3aa: CASSQEHKGLAFHRSDEQYF

j_gene: TRBJ1-5
d_gene: .
v_gene: TRBV2
abundance: .
CDR3nt: TGTGCCGGGGGGAGTAGCAATCAGCCCCAGCATTTT
CDR3aa: CAGGSSNQPQHF

j_gene: TRBJ1-2
d_gene: TRBD1
v_gene: TRBV11-2
abundance: .
CDR3nt: TGTGCCAGCTGCCTAACCCCCAGGGTACAGGGGGCTAGCTACACCTTC
CDR3aa: CASCLTPRVQGASYTF

j_gene: TRBJ2-3
d_gene: .
v_gene: TRBV4-3
abundance: .
CDR3nt: TGCGCCAGCAGCCAACATAACGGGGGGCTCACAGATACGCAGTATTTT
CDR3aa: CASSQHNGGLTDTQYF

j_gene: TRBJ2-7
d_gene: TRBD2
v_gene: TRBV7-8
abundance: .
CDR3nt: TGTGCCAGCAGCTCGATAAGCGGGAGGGAAGCCTACGAGCAGTACTTC
CDR3aa: CASSSISGREAYEQYF

j_gene: TRBJ1-2
d_gene: TRBD1
v_gene: TRBV6-5
abundance: .
CDR3nt: TGTGCCAGCCGGGACAGGGAGAACTATGGCTACACCTTC
CDR3aa: CASRDRENYGYTF

j_gene: TRBJ2-1
d_gene: .
v_gene: TRBV4-2
abundance: .
CDR3nt: TGTGCCAGCAGCCAAGTTTTTTCGGAGGAAAATGAGCAGTTCTTC
CDR3aa: CASSQVFSEENEQFF

j_gene: TRBJ2-3
d_gene: .
v_gene: TRBV4-3
abundance: once
CDR3nt: TGCGCCAGCAGCCAAGATGGGCAGAGCACAGATACGCAGTATTTT
CDR3aa: CASSQDGQSTDTQYF

j_gene: TRBJ2-2
d_gene: TRBD1
v_gene: TRBV19
abundance: .
CDR3nt: TGTGCCAGTAGTTATGACAGGGAGAGGACCGGGGAGCTGTTTTTT
CDR3aa: CASSYDRERTGELFF

j_gene: TRBJ2-7
d_gene: TRBD2
v_gene: TRBV6-5
abundance: .
CDR3nt: TGTGCCAGCAGTCCGGCTAGCGGGAGAAATCAGTACTTC
CDR3aa: CASSPASGRNQYF

j_gene: TRBJ1-1
d_gene: .
v_gene: TRBV5-6
abundance: .
CDR3nt: TGTGCCAGCAGCTTGATCGGGGGACTGAACACTGAAGCTTTCTTT
CDR3aa: CASSLIGGLNTEAFF

j_gene: TRBJ2-1
d_gene: TRBD2
v_gene: TRBV29-1
abundance: .
CDR3nt: TGCAGCGTTAGTGGACTAGCGGACAATGAGCAGTTCTTC
CDR3aa: CSVSGLADNEQFF

j_gene: TRBJ1-4
d_gene: TRBD1
v_gene: TRBV18
abundance: .
CDR3nt: TGTGCCAGCTCACCAGGGACAGGGGCTAATGAAAAACTGTTTTTT
CDR3aa: CASSPGTGANEKLFF

j_gene: TRBJ1-6
d_gene: .
v_gene: TRBV19
abundance: .
CDR3nt: TGTGCCAGTAGTAAGAGCCGGGACTTCGGATTTATGGGGCGGGATTCACCCCTCCACTTT
CDR3aa: CASSKSRDFGFMGRDSPLHF

j_gene: TRBJ1-1
d_gene: TRBD1
v_gene: TRBV29-1
abundance: .
CDR3nt: TGCAGCGATAGGACAGGGAACACTGAAGCTTTCTTT
CDR3aa: CSDRTGNTEAFF

j_gene: TRBJ2-7
d_gene: .
v_gene: TRBV2
abundance: once
CDR3nt: TGTGCCAGCAGTCAGACTAACTACGAGCAGTACTTC
CDR3aa: CASSQTNYEQYF

j_gene: TRBJ2-5
d_gene: .
v_gene: TRBV18
abundance: .
CDR3nt: TGTGCCAGCTCTCCCCCCGCCGGTGGAGAGACCCAGTACTTC
CDR3aa: CASSPPAGGETQYF

j_gene: TRBJ1-2
d_gene: TRBD1
v_gene: TRBV14
abundance: .
CDR3nt: TGTGCCAGCAGCCAAGAGCTTCCGACAGGGTATGGGTCCTATGGCTACACCTTC
CDR3aa: CASSQELPTGYGSYGYTF

j_gene: TRBJ2-7
d_gene: TRBD1
v_gene: TRBV5-6
abundance: .
CDR3nt: TGTGCCAGCTCACTAGGGGGCCCAAACGAGCAGTACTTC
CDR3aa: CASSLGGPNEQYF

j_gene: TRBJ2-2
d_gene: TRBD1
v_gene: TRBV5-6
abundance: .
CDR3nt: TGTGCCAGCAGCTTACTTACAGGGGACACCGGGGAGCTGTTTTTT
CDR3aa: CASSLLTGDTGELFF

j_gene: TRBJ1-6
d_gene: .
v_gene: TRBV3-1/TRBV3-2
abundance: .
CDR3nt: TGTGCCAGCAGCCAAGAAAAGGGTCGGGGTTCACCCCTCCACTTT
CDR3aa: CASSQEKGRGSPLHF

j_gene: TRBJ2-1
d_gene: TRBD1
v_gene: TRBV5-5
abundance: .
CDR3nt: TGTGCCAGCAGCTTGTCGACAGGGACCTACAATGAGCAGTTCTTC
CDR3aa: CASSLSTGTYNEQFF

j_gene: TRBJ1-2
d_gene: .
v_gene: TRBV28
abundance: .
CDR3nt: TGTGCCAGCACTAGGGGACTGGACGGGAGAGGCTATGGCTACACCTTC
CDR3aa: CASTRGLDGRGYGYTF

j_gene: TRBJ2-7
d_gene: TRBD1
v_gene: TRBV3-1/TRBV3-2
abundance: few
CDR3nt: TGTGCCAGCAGCCAAGTTCAGGGGGCGGTGGACGAGCAGTACTTC
CDR3aa: CASSQVQGAVDEQYF

j_gene: TRBJ2-2
d_gene: .
v_gene: TRBV6-2/TRBV6-3
abundance: .
CDR3nt: TGTGCCAGCAGTCGACTCCGGGAGCTGTTTTTT
CDR3aa: CASSRLRELFF

j_gene: TRBJ1-1
d_gene: TRBD1
v_gene: TRBV6-5
abundance: .
CDR3nt: TGTGCCAGCAGATACGGGACAGCGAACACTGAAGCTTTCTTT
CDR3aa: CASRYGTANTEAFF

j_gene: TRBJ1-1
d_gene: .
v_gene: TRBV6-4
abundance: .
CDR3nt: TGTGCCAGCAGTGGTTCAGGGGCACTTGGTGAAGCTTTCTTT
CDR3aa: CASSGSGALGEAFF

j_gene: TRBJ2-7
d_gene: TRBD2
v_gene: TRBV6-2/TRBV6-3
abundance: .
CDR3nt: TGTGCCAGCAGTTATAGCGGGGAGGGAGCCTACGAGCAGTACTTC
CDR3aa: CASSYSGEGAYEQYF

j_gene: TRBJ2-3
d_gene: TRBD1
v_gene: TRBV18
abundance: many
CDR3nt: TGTGCCAGCTCACCATCGACAGGGGTACTCACAGATACGCAGTATTTT
CDR3aa: CASSPSTGVLTDTQYF